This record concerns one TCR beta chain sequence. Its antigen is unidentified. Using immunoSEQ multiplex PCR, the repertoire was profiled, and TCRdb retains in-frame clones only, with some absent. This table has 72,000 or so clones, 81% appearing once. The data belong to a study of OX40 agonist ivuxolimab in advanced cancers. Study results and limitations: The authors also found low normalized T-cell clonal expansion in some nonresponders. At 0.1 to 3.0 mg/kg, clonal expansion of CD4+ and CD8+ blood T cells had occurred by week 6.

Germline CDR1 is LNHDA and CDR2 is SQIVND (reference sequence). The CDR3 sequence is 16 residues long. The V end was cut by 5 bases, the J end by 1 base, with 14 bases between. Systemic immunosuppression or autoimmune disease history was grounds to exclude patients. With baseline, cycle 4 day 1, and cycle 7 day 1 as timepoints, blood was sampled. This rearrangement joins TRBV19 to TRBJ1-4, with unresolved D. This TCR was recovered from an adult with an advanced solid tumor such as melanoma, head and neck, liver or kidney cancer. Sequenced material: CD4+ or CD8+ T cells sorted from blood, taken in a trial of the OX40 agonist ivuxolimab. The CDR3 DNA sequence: TGTGCCAGTAGTGGGTCCGGACCAATAACTAATGAAAAACTGTTTTTT. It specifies CASSGSGPITNEKLFF.